The source of this TCR beta chain is a study of CD8 T cells in Susac syndrome. Sequencing targeted TCR beta in blood CD8+ and CD4+ T cells. This CDR3 comprises 14 residues. The V gene lost 0 bases and the J gene lost 4 bases, with 10 bases spanning the gap. CDR1 is SEHNR, CDR2 FQNEAQ, per germline (reference sequence). The authors reverse transcribed 0.5 to 1 ug RNA with random hexamers. TCRdb passed the immunoSEQ multiplex PCR reads through MiXCR, listing each CDR3 protein once. Of roughly 300,000 distinct CDR3 sequences in the sample, approximately 84% were seen once. The source of this sequence is a human donor with multiple sclerosis. The chain is built from TRBV7-9 and TRBJ2-7; maybe TRBD2 (5 bases). The material sequenced was CD8+ T cells from PBMCs. The CDR3 nucleotides are TGTGCCAGCAGCTTAGCGGGAGCAGTGTACGAGCAGTACTTC. The encoded protein is CASSLAGAVYEQYF.